The 3 T cell receptor beta chains below come from one sample, sequenced in a study of CD8 T cells in ankylosing spondylitis. TCRdb independently ran MiXCR on the 5' RACE reads; one entry per CDR3 protein. The table lists approximately 100,000 distinct CDR3 sequences, almost 8.5% of them singletons. The source material was blood, either unsorted or a sorted T cell fraction (not recorded which). Receptors originate from a male donor with ankylosing spondylitis or in good health (not recorded which).

The sample holds many counts of this clonotype. The gene calls are TRBV4-1 and TRBJ2-7, with TRBD1 as a possible D gene (5 bases). CDR1 and CDR2 (germline): MGHRA, YSYEKL. This CDR3 region has 14 residues. The V and J ends lost 5 bases and 1 base respectively, with 12 bases between them. The CDR3 reads CASSKDQGSYEQYF. The CDR3 nucleotides are TGCGCCAGCAGCAAGGACCAGGGTTCCTACGAGCAGTACTTC.

The V gene is TRBV7-2, the J gene TRBJ2-1; no firm D call. CDR3 length: 14 amino acids. CDR1 is SGHTA, CDR2 FQGNSA, per germline. The germline V and J ends were trimmed by 1 base and 6 bases, with 10 bases remaining between them. The CDR3 bases are TGTGCCAGCAGCTTAGTTTCGCGGCCCAATGAGCAGTTCTTC. Protein sequence: CASSLVSRPNEQFF. Full variable domain (missing parts from reference TRBV7-2 and TRBJ2-1): GAGVSQSPSNKVTEKGKDVELRCDPISGHTALYWYRQSLGQGLEFLIYFQGNSAPDKSGLPSDRFSAERTGGSVSTLTIQRTQQEDSAVYLCASSLVSRPNEQFFGPGTRLTVL.

The sample holds many counts of this clonotype. The chain is built from TRBV20-1 and TRBJ2-7; D not resolved. CDR1 is DFQATT and CDR2 is SNEGSKA in the germline V gene (reference sequence). Trimming pared 2 bases from V and 0 bases from J, leaving 14 bases between. The CDR3 totals 15 residues. The CDR3 spells CSARRWKESSYEQYF. Here the CDR3 DNA reads TGCAGTGCTAGACGGTGGAAGGAGTCCTCCTACGAGCAGTACTTC.